This TCR beta chain was observed in a study of cytomegalovirus exposure and HLA in healthy donors. Per germline, CDR1 SGDLS and CDR2 YYNGEE. This CDR3 is built from 14 residues. With V trimmed by 6 bases and J by 5 bases, 5 bases remained unmatched. Only in-frame clones appear in the TCRdb table, and some are missing; sequencing was by immunoSEQ multiplex PCR. The data show 250,000 to 350,000 clones, roughly 90% seen once. The V call is TRBV9, the J call TRBJ2-2; 9 bases are a match to TRBD1. The sequence came from a woman aged 18-29 years in good health and CMV-seronegative. Material for sequencing was PBMCs. CDR3 protein: CASKGQGGTGELFF. Written as DNA, the CDR3 is TGTGCCAGCAAGGGACAGGGTGGAACCGGGGAGCTGTTTTTT.